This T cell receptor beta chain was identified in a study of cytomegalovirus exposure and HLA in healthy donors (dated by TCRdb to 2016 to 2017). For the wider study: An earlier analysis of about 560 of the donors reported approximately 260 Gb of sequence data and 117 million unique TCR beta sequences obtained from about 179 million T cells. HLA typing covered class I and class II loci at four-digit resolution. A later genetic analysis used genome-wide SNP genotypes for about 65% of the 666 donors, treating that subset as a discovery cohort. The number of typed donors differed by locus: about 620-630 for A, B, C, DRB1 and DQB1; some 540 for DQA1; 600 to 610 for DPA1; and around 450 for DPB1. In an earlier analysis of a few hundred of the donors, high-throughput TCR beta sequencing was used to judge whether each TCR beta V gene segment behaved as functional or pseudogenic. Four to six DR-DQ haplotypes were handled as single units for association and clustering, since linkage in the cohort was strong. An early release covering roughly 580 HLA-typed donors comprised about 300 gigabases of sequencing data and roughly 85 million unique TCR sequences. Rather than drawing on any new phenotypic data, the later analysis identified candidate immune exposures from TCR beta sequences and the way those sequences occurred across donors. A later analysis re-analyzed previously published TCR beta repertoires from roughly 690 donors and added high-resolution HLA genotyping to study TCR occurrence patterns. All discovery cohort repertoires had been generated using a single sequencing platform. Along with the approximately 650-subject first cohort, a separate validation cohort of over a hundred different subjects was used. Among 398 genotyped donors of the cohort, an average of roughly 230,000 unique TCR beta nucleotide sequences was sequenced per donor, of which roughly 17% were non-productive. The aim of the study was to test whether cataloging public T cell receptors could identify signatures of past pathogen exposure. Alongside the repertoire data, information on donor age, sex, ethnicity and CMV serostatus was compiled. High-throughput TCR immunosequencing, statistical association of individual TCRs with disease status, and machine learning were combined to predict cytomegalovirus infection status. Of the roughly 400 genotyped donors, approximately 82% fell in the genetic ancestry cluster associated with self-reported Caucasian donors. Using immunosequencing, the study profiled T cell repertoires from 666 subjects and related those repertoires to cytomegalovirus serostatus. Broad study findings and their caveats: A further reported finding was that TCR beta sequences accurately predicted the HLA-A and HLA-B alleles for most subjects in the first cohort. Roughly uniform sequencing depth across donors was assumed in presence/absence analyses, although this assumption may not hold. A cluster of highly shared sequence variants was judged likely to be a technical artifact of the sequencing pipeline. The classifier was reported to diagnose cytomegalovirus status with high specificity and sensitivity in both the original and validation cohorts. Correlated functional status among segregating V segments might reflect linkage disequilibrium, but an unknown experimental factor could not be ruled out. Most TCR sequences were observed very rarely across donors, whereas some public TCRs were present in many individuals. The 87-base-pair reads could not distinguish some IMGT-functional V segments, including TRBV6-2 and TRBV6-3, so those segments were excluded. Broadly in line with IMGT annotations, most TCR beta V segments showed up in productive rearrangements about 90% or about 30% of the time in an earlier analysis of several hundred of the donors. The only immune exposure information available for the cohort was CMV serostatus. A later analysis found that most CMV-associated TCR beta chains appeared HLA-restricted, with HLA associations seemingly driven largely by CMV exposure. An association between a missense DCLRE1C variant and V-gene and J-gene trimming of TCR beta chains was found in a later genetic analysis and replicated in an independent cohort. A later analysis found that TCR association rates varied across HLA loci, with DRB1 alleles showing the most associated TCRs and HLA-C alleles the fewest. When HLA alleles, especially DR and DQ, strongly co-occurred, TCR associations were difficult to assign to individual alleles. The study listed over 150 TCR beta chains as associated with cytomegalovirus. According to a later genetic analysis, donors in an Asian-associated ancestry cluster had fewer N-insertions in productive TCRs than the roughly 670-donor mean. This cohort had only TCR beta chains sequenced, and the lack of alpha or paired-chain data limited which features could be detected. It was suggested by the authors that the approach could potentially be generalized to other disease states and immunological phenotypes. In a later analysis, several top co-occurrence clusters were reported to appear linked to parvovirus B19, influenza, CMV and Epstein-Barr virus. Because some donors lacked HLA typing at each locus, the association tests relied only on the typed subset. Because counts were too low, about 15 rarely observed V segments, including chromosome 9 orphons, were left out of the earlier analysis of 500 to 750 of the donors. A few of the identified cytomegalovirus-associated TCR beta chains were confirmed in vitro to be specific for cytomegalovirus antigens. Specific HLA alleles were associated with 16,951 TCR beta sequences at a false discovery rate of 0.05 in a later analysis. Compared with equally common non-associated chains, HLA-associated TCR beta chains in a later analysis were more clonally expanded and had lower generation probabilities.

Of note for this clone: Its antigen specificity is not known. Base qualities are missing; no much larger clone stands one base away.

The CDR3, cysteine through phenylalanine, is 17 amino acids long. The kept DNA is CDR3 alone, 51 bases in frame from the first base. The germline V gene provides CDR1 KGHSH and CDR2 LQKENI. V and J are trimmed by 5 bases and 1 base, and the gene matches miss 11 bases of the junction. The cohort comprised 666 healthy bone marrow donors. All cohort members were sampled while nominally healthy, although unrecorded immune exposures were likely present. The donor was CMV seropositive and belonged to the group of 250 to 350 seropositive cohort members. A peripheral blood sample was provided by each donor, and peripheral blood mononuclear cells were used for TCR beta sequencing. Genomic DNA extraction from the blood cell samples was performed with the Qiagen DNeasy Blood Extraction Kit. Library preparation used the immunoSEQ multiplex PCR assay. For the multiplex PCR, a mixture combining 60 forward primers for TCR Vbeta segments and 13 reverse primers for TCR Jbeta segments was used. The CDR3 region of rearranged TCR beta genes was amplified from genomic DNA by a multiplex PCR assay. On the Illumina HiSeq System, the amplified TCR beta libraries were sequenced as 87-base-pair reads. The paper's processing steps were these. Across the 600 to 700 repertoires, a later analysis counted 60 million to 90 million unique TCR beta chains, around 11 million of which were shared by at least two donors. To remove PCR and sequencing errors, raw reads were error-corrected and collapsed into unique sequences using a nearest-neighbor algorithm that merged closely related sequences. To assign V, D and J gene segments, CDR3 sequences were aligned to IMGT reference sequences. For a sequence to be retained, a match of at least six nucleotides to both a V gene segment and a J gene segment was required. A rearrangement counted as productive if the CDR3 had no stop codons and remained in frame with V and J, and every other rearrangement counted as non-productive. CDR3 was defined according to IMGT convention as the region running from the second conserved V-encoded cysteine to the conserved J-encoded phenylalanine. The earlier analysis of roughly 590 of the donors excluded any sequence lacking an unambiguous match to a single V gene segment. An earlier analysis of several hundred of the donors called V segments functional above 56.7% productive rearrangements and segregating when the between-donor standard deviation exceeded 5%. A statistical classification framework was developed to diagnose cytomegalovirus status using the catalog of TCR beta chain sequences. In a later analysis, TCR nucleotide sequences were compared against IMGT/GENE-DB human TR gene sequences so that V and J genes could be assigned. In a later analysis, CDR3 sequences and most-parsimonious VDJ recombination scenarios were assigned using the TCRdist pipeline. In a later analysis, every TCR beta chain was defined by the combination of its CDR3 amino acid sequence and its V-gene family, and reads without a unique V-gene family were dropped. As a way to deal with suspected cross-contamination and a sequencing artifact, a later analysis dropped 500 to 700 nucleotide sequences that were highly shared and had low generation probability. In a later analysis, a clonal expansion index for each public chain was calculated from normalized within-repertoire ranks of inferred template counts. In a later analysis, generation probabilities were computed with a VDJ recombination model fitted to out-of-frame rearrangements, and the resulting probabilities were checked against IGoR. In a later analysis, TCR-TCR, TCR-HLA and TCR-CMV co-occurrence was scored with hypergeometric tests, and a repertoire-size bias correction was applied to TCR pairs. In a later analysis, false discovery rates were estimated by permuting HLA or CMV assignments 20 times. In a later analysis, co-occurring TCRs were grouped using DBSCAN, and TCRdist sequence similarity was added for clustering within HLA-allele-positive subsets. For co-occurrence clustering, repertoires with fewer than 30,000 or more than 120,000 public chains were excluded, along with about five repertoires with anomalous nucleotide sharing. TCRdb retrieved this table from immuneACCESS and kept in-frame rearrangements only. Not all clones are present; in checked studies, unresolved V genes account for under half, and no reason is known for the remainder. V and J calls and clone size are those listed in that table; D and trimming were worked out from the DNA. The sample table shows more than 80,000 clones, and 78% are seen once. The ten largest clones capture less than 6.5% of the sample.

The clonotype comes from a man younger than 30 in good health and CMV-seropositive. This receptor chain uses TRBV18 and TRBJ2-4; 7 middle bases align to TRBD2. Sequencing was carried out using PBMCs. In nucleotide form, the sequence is TGTGCCAGCTCAATCACCTCAGGGCGGGGGGCCAAAAACATTCAGTACTTC. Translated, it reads CASSITSGRGAKNIQYF.